Following are 14 T cell receptor beta chains from one sample sequenced in a study of tumor-infiltrating lymphocytes in oesophageal squamous cell carcinoma. TCRdb used MiXCR to reprocess the PCR reads, holding one entry per CDR3 protein. The repertoire holds thousands of distinct CDR3 sequences, approximately 16% seen once, with around 25% in the top ten. The sample taken for sequencing was normal esophageal tissue next to the tumor. The source of these receptors is a male donor with esophageal squamous cell carcinoma.

There are many counts of this clonotype. A single base separates this from a much larger clone, so it may be a read error. The CDR3 region is CASSAEQEPYNEQYF. CDR3 nucleotide sequence: TGTGCCAGCAGTGCCGAACAGGAACCTTACAATGAGCAGTACTTC. The chain links TRBV6-1 to TRBJ2-7, with D possibly TRBD1 on 5 matching bases. Between the trimmed V and J ends, which lost 4 bases and 7 bases, there was a span of 20 bases. There are 15 residues in the CDR3. Germline V lookup: CDR1 MNHNS, CDR2 SASEGT.

This clonotype was counted many times. V usage is TRBV10-3 and J usage is TRBJ1-2; D possibly corresponds to TRBD1 (5 bases). Germline lookup yields CDR1 ENHRY and CDR2 SYGVKD. Trimming took off 4 bases at V and 6 bases at J, with 9 bases between the two ends. The CDR3 runs 12 residues. The DNA of the CDR3 is TGTGCCATCAGTGCGACAGAGGATGGCTACACCTTC. Its translation is CAISATEDGYTF.

This clonotype was recorded at least ten times. The V gene is TRBV6-1, the J gene TRBJ2-7; D is uncertain. CDR3 size: 13 residues. Germline-derived CDR1 and CDR2 are MNHNS and SASEGT. Trimming cost V 4 bases and J 2 bases, with 9 bases left between them. CDR3: CASSVDTTYEQYF. The CDR3 nucleotides read TGTGCCAGCAGTGTTGACACTACCTACGAGCAGTACTTC.

In this sample, this clonotype turned up many times. The chain uses TRBV2 and TRBJ2-4; a possible D gene is TRBD2 (6 bases). CDR1 and CDR2 from the germline V gene are SNHLY and FYNNEI. V was pared by 6 bases and J by 13 bases, with 16 bases between. CDR3 size: 12 residues. DNA of the CDR3: TGTGCCAGCAGAGGGGCGTCAGGGAGGCAGTACTTC. Translation: CASRGASGRQYF.

A word on this clonotype: The conserved final phenylalanine or tryptophan is absent from the CDR3, which likely points to a read error. The DNA is left out, because the CDR3 cannot be placed on it with certainty; the CDR3 is given as TCRdb lists it. The chain has TRBV11-2 and TRBJ2-4; TRBD1 was called by the table and not checked on the DNA. Germline CDR1 is SGHAT and CDR2 is FQNNGV. The CDR3 is 14 amino acids in total, end residues counted. The CDR3 loop reads CASSSLRGGASSSS.

This clonotype appeared many times. The V call is TRBV27, the J call TRBJ1-1, with D possibly TRBD1 on 6 matching bases. Germline assignment: CDR1 MNHEY and CDR2 SMNVEV (reference sequence). The V end was cut by 8 bases, the J end by 11 bases, with 39 bases between. This CDR3 has 19 amino acids. CDR3 sequence (DNA): TGTGCCAGCCAACCACCCGGTGGGGGGCTACAACTTACACTCCGGGGTGCTTTCTTT. Translation gives CASQPPGGGLQLTLRGAFF.

The rearrangement joins TRBV27 to TRBJ2-7; a weak D match, TRBD1 (5 bases). The CDR3 covers 13 residues. Trimming removed 6 bases at V and 1 base at J, with 10 bases between. CDR1 is MNHEY, CDR2 SMNVEV, per germline (reference sequence). In DNA, the CDR3 is TGTGCCAGCAGGACAGTCGTTTCCTACGAGCAGTACTTC. Residues: CASRTVVSYEQYF.

In the case of this clonotype: No conserved phenylalanine or tryptophan ends this CDR3, so it is likely a read error. The DNA is left out, because the CDR3 cannot be placed on it with certainty; the CDR3 is given as TCRdb lists it. The gene calls are TRBV11-3 and TRBJ2-3; the D call TRBD2 from the table was never checked on the DNA. Termini included, the CDR3 measures 15 amino acids. Germline V lookup: CDR1 SGHNT, CDR2 YENEEA. The CDR3 loop reads CASSLANRAEQFFGP.

This clonotype is termed medium-sized. The J gene is TRBJ1-1, the V gene TRBV7-8, with D perhaps TRBD1 (5 bases). The CDR3 totals 14 residues. V lost 2 bases, J lost 3 bases, and 10 bases lay in between. Germline CDR1 reads SGHVS; CDR2 reads FQNEAQ. Written as DNA, the CDR3 is TGTGCCAGCAGCTTAATTGCAGGGCACACTGAAGCTTTCTTT. This sequence encodes CASSLIAGHTEAFF.

This clonotype was recorded many times. A read error may be the cause here, since a much bigger clone is one base away. V gene TRBV12-3 or TRBV12-4 combines with J gene TRBJ2-5; 10 bases are a match to TRBD1. The CDR3 is 16 residues long. J lost 11 bases, V lost 2 bases, and 14 bases had no gene match. The CDR3: CASSLTGTGASNEQYF. CDR3 bases: TGTGCCAGCAGTTTAACCGGGACAGGGGCGTCCAATGAGCAGTACTTC.

At least ten counts were recorded for this clonotype. V gene TRBV3-1 combines with J gene TRBJ1-1; unclear D gene. This CDR3 spans 14 amino acids. The ends were cut back, 5 bases at V and 5 bases at J, with 15 bases in the middle. Per the germline V gene, CDR1 is LGHDT and CDR2 is YNNKEL (reference sequence). The DNA for the CDR3 is TGTGCCAGCAGCGTCGGATCCGCGGTTACTGAAGCTTTCTTT. Amino acids: CASSVGSAVTEAFF.

This clonotype was recorded at least ten times. V gene TRBV15 combines with J gene TRBJ1-1; 9 bases are a match to TRBD1. Germline CDR1 is LNHNV and CDR2 is YYDKDF (reference sequence). The CDR3 runs 15 residues. V shed 4 bases and J 4 bases; nucleotides not matched to a gene: 7. CDR3 sequence: CATSNPLTGGTEAFF. The CDR3 nucleotides read TGTGCCACCAGCAACCCGCTGACAGGGGGCACTGAAGCTTTCTTT.

This clonotype came up a few times. This chain links TRBV27 with TRBJ2-1, with 9 bases lining up with TRBD2. The germline CDR1 and CDR2 sequences are MNHEY and SMNVEV (reference sequence). The CDR3 has 17 residues. V lost 7 bases and J lost 7; bases outside the gene matches: 17. In nucleotides, the CDR3 is TGTGCCAGCAACTGCGAGGCGTGGTGGCGGGGGGGGAATGAGCAGTTCTTC. Translated: CASNCEAWWRGGNEQFF.

J is TRBJ2-2 and V is TRBV18; no clear D. V lost 0 bases to trimming and J lost 4 bases, with 3 bases between them. This CDR3 region has 13 residues. Germline V lookup: CDR1 KGHSH, CDR2 LQKENI. The CDR3 reads CASSPPGTGELFF. CDR3 DNA sequence: TGTGCCAGCTCACCACCGGGCACCGGGGAGCTGTTTTTT.